What follows is one T cell receptor beta chain and its context. This sample stems from a study of blood T cell repertoires in COVID-19. About the study: The study drew acute and convalescent COVID-19 samples from the United States, Italy and Spain. Sample material is recorded as cDNA or gDNA derived from T cells, B-cell-depleted T cells, or PBMCs.

Germline V gene lookup returns CDR1 MNHEY and CDR2 SVGAGI. J was trimmed by 3 bases and V by 7 bases; bases with no gene match: 6. The CDR3 spans 14 residues. Source study methods: Researchers report that nucleated cell counts were estimated from reference gene primer amplification. Here immunoSEQ multiplex PCR was the method, and the copy in TCRdb shows in-frame clones only, minus some. D and trimming were read from the DNA, whereas the V and J calls and clone size are those reported in that table. The table records 100,000 to 150,000 clones, approximately 88% of them present only once. The chain combines TRBV6-5 with TRBJ1-2, with 9 bases matching TRBD1. Material for sequencing was peripheral blood. The clonotype originates from a man aged 60 to 75 with acute or convalescent COVID-19. The DNA for the CDR3 is TGTGCCAGCATAGGCAGACAGGGGGACTATGGCTACACCTTC. Translating gives CASIGRQGDYGYTF.